This T cell receptor beta chain was identified in a study of memory CD4+ T cells and cytomegalovirus serostatus. Study in general: Healthy Belgian adult donors included about nine CMV-positive and some 24 CMV-negative people.

Study observations and caveats: Repertoires predicted CMV serostatus with median bootstrapped AUC of roughly 0.96.

For this clone: The antigen remains unidentified.

Libraries were prepared by immunoSEQ multiplex PCR; TCRdb keeps only in-frame clonotypes and omits some of them. The sample consists of 60,000 to 75,000 clones, 60% to 85% of them appearing once. Unmatched junction bases numbered 6, after V lost 4 bases and J lost 0 bases. Germline V CDR1 and CDR2: KGHSH, LQKENI. The CDR3 totals 18 residues. Single viable CD3+CD4+CD8-CD45RO+ cells were sorted as the memory CD4+ T cells. Sequenced: memory CD4+ T cells from blood. The chain joins TRBV18 to TRBJ2-1; 13 bases are a match to TRBD2. The clonotype comes from an adult in good health and CMV-seronegative. Some clones in this sample may be carry-over from other donors' samples. The CDR3 sequence is CASSHQGLAGVSYNEQFF. The CDR3 DNA reads TGTGCCAGCTCACACCAAGGACTAGCGGGAGTCTCCTACAATGAGCAGTTCTTC.